The sequence of this TCR beta chain was determined in a study of shared clonotypes between healthy human individuals. V lost 4 bases to trimming and J lost 5 bases; unmatched junction nucleotides: 8. Germline values: CDR1 SGHNT, CDR2 YYREEE (reference sequence). This CDR3 spans 16 amino acids. The study drew its donors from healthy HIV-negative adults without recent acute infections or vaccinations. Method: immunoSEQ multiplex PCR; TCRdb's copy keeps in-frame clones and lacks some. The top ten hold approximately 0.37% of the sample, which has 2 million to 3 million clones, over 85% seen once. Sequenced sample: naive CD4+ T cells from PBMCs. Subset given: CD45RA+ positively selected. This clonotype originated in a young man in good health. Some clones in this sample may be carry-over from other donors' samples. The chain carries TRBV5-4 and TRBJ2-3; 12 bases are a match to TRBD2. The CDR3, as DNA: TGTGCCAGCAGCGGGCCCCTAGCGGGAGGGTTAGATACGCAGTATTTT. It codes for CASSGPLAGGLDTQYF.